The rows below give T cell receptor beta chains drawn from one sample of a study of T cells in Graves' hyperthyroidism and ophthalmopathy. TCRdb fed the multiplex PCR reads into MiXCR, producing one record per CDR3 protein. Counted here are a few hundred thousand distinct CDR3 sequences, 15% to 20% occurring once; the ten biggest clones make up under 55%. The sequenced material came from blood. These receptors came from a woman between 45 and 65 years old with Graves' hyperthyroidism. CDR3s include the opening cysteine and the closing phenylalanine or tryptophan. A D gene is named only where the DNA matches it firmly. Clone size is given for some rows only: seen once, a few or many times, or a class if the clone is expanded.

CDR3 protein | CDR3 DNA | clone size | V gene | D gene | J gene
CASSTGQTEAFF | TGTGCCAGCTCCACCGGACAGACTGAAGCTTTCTTT | NA | TRBV12-3/TRBV12-4 | NA | TRBJ1-1
CASSPMLDGASTDTQYF | TGTGCCAGCAGTCCGATGCTGGACGGGGCTAGCACAGATACGCAGTATTTT | many | TRBV27 | NA | TRBJ2-3
CASSFNWDNEQFF | TGTGCCAGCAGTTTTAACTGGGACAATGAGCAGTTCTTC | many | TRBV2 | NA | TRBJ2-1
CASSRGVSRPEAFF | TGTGCCAGCAGTCGAGGGGTCTCACGCCCTGAAGCTTTCTTT | few | TRBV7-2 | NA | TRBJ1-1
CASKNRSTGELFF | TGTGCCAGCAAAAATAGGAGCACCGGGGAGCTGTTTTTT | many | TRBV13 | NA | TRBJ2-2
CASRMDRNNYGYTF | TGTGCCAGCCGTATGGACAGGAACAACTATGGCTACACCTTC | many | TRBV6-1 | TRBD1 | TRBJ1-2
CATKDRGFSSNQPQHF | TGTGCCACGAAGGACAGGGGTTTTAGTAGCAATCAGCCCCAGCATTTT | few | TRBV15 | TRBD1 | TRBJ1-5
CASSLGAGVFTDTQYF | TGCGCCAGCAGCTTGGGAGCGGGAGTTTTCACAGATACGCAGTATTTT | NA | TRBV5-1 | TRBD2 | TRBJ2-3
CASSSSGGSQETQYF | TGTGCCAGCAGCTCGAGCGGAGGAAGCCAAGAGACCCAGTACTTC | many | TRBV28 | NA | TRBJ2-5
CASALRFSNTEAFF | TGTGCTAGTGCCCTTAGGTTCTCGAACACTGAAGCTTTCTTT | NA | TRBV12-5 | NA | TRBJ1-1
CATRDRGGAKNIQYF | TGTGCCACCAGGGATAGGGGGGGGGCGAAAAACATTCAGTACTTC | NA | TRBV24-1 | NA | TRBJ2-4
CASSSTHVETQYF | TGTGCCAGCAGTTCCACACACGTGGAGACCCAGTACTTC | many | TRBV12-3/TRBV12-4 | NA | TRBJ2-5
CASGSRTGATGELFF | TGTGCTAGTGGTTCCCGGACAGGAGCCACCGGGGAGCTGTTTTTT | NA | TRBV12-5 | TRBD1 | TRBJ2-2
CASSQLQGADQPQHF | TGCGCCAGCAGCCAACTACAGGGGGCAGATCAGCCCCAGCATTTT | few | TRBV4-1 | TRBD1 | TRBJ1-5
CASSFGLREYNEQFF | TGTGCCAGCAGCTTCGGTCTCCGAGAATACAATGAGCAGTTCTTC | many | TRBV11-3 | NA | TRBJ2-1
CASSVGVLGAETQYF | TGTGCCAGCAGCGTAGGGGTATTAGGTGCGGAGACCCAGTACTTC | NA | TRBV9 | NA | TRBJ2-5
CASRGQGNQPQHF | TGTGCCAGCAGGGGACAGGGAAATCAGCCCCAGCATTTT | many | TRBV2 | TRBD1 | TRBJ1-5
CASSHTPGQGGETQYF | TGTGCCAGCAGCCACACCCCGGGACAGGGTGGAGAGACCCAGTACTTC | few | TRBV7-9 | TRBD1 | TRBJ2-5
CASSLEQGVGGYTF | TGTGCCAGCAGCTTGGAACAGGGGGTAGGCGGCTACACCTTC | many | TRBV11-2 | TRBD1 | TRBJ1-2
CASISDMNTEAFF | TGCGCCAGCATCAGTGATATGAACACTGAAGCTTTCTTT | NA | TRBV5-1 | NA | TRBJ1-1
CASSLLGGSDTQYF | TGTGCCAGCAGTCTCCTTGGCGGCTCAGATACGCAGTATTTT | NA | TRBV6-1 | NA | TRBJ2-3
CASRPGLAGSSSYNEQFF | TGTGCCAGCAGGCCGGGACTAGCGGGTTCCAGCTCCTACAATGAGCAGTTCTTC | NA | TRBV7-9 | TRBD2 | TRBJ2-1
CASSSGSAGETQYF | TGTGCCAGCAGTAGCGGGAGCGCGGGGGAGACCCAGTACTTC | NA | TRBV6-1 | TRBD2 | TRBJ2-5
CASSHTNYSYTF | TGTGCCAGCAGCCATACTAACTATAGCTACACCTTC | NA | TRBV12-3/TRBV12-4 | NA | TRBJ1-2
CATSDAPGQGARNEQFF | TGTGCCACCAGTGATGCCCCGGGACAGGGGGCGCGCAATGAGCAGTTCTTC | few | TRBV24-1 | TRBD1 | TRBJ2-1
CASSSRLAGERDTQYF | TGTGCCAGCAGCTCTCGACTAGCGGGAGAACGGGATACGCAGTATTTT | few | TRBV7-6 | TRBD2 | TRBJ2-3
CASSLGAGRTEAFF | TGCGCCAGCAGCTTGGGTGCAGGGAGGACTGAAGCTTTCTTT | many | TRBV5-1 | NA | TRBJ1-1
CASTTAGETQYF | TGTGCCAGCACCACGGCTGGGGAGACCCAGTACTTC | NA | TRBV28 | NA | TRBJ2-5
CAWSGTDRGGYEQYF | TGTGCCTGGAGTGGAACAGATCGGGGGGGCTACGAGCAGTACTTC | NA | TRBV30 | TRBD2 | TRBJ2-7